This TCR beta chain stems from a study of T cells in Graves' hyperthyroidism and ophthalmopathy (dated by TCRdb to the late 2010s). For the wider study: Peripheral blood samples were taken at the time of initial diagnosis, prior to any treatment. Thyroid tissue and blood T-cell repertoires from about six Graves' hyperthyroidism patients were also compared in the study. An independent validation cohort of 18 to 20 hyperthyroidism patients and approximately 17 patients who later progressed to ophthalmopathy tested prospective prediction of ophthalmopathy. To identify distinguishing TCR V-J signatures, a discovery cohort of about 100 patients was used, comprising approximately 40 with Graves' ophthalmopathy and roughly 60 with stable Graves' hyperthyroidism. The roughly 91 discovery patients were randomly divided into training and test sets at a 7:3 ratio. Following sampling, methimazole starting at 30 mg daily was given to hyperthyroidism patients, and high-dose intravenous methylprednisolone was given to ophthalmopathy patients. The paper describes TCR Vbeta CDR3 sequencing of around 140 peripheral blood samples, made up of some 40 ophthalmopathy patients, over 70 hyperthyroidism patients and approximately 17 progressor patients. What the study reported, not specific to this receptor: No statistical method was used to fix the sample size in advance, and group allocation was not hidden from the investigators. In validation, the model predicted progression to ophthalmopathy a median of roughly 6.1 months before onset, with about 64% sensitivity and about 72% specificity. A model built on a 13 V-J signature distinguished ophthalmopathy from stable hyperthyroidism, reaching approximately 89% sensitivity and around 82% specificity in cross-validation and 80%/75% in testing. Blood samples also contained most of the expanded thyroid clonotypes (frequency above 0.001), which suggests that blood repertoires may reflect thyroid immune responses.

Germline trimming: 1 base from V, 2 bases from J; junction bases outside gene matches: 2. There are 15 amino acids in the CDR3, from cysteine to phenylalanine inclusive. Only the CDR3 DNA stays, 45 bases, in frame from base 1. The germline V gene (reference sequence) gives CDR1 as GTSNPN and CDR2 as SVGIG. This clonotype has just a few counts. No antigen is known for it. The sample holds no much larger clone one base away, and base qualities are not on file. TCR beta CDR3 regions were amplified from RNA transcripts. The first round of RT-PCR for the TCR CDR3 was performed with the HTBI primer set and the Qiagen OneStep RT-PCR kit. Libraries were constructed in a second round of multiplex PCR, after which size selection and purification were carried out. Paired-end sequencing of the libraries was performed with 100 bp reads on an Illumina HiSeq2000. Processing in the source paper ran as follows. Raw data were processed with SOAPnuke, discarding reads with adapters, uncalled bases, mean Phred below 15, or no exact constant-primer or identifier match. High-quality paired reads were merged with COPE v1.2.5, and unique nucleotide sequences were defined as clonotypes. MiTCR v1.1 was used to align clonotypes to the IMGT TRBV, TRBD and TRBJ reference segments. Analysis was restricted to V-J combinations with a frequency above 0.0001, which covered 98% to 99.2% of repertoires. A TCS score was defined as the ratio between F50 (clonal expansion) and ExV (chaos), using BLOSUM62-based TCRdist between CDR3 peptides within each V-J. Welch's t-statistics and random forest reduced 500 to 550 V-J features to some 14, which were used in a naive Bayes classifier (R e1071). TCRdb reworked the public reads: Q25 trimming with fastp, MiXCR clone assembly, productive beta chains retained. Every CDR3 protein is listed once, alongside the most common genes and DNA of its rows. The V and J calls were not made by the authors but by TCRdb's processing. The sample yields a few hundred thousand distinct CDR3 sequences; roughly 13% were counted once. Roughly 4.8% of the sample is in the top ten clones.

Stable Graves' hyperthyroidism was defined as no progression to ophthalmopathy during 18 months of follow-up. Hyperthyroidism patients were aged 18 to 65 years and newly diagnosed, with disease duration of less than 2 months. The study excluded patients with uncontrolled infections, other autoimmune diseases, pregnancy or lactation. Diagnoses were established on the basis of clinical symptoms, serum thyroxine and TRAb, thyroid ultrasound, and orbital computed tomography. PBMCs were isolated from more than 8 ml of fresh peripheral blood by Ficoll-Paque density gradient centrifugation. Total RNA was extracted using Trizol reagent, and RNA quality was assessed on an Agilent 2100 Bioanalyzer.

Sequenced input: blood. The TCR originated in a woman between 18 and 30 years old with Graves' hyperthyroidism. The chain couples TRBV30 to TRBJ2-6, with 7 bases matching TRBD2. The nucleotide sequence is given as TGTGCCTGGAGTGGGGGGGGAACTGGGGCCAACGTCCTGACTTTC. This yields the protein CAWSGGGTGANVLTF. The CDR3 plus the reference TRBV30 and TRBJ2-6 genes for the other parts give the full variable domain: SQTIHQWPATLVQPVGSPLSLECTVEGTSNPNLYWYRQAAGRGLQLLFYSVGIGQISSEVPQNLSASRPQDRQFILSSKKLLLSDSGFYLCAWSGGGTGANVLTFGAGSRLTVL.